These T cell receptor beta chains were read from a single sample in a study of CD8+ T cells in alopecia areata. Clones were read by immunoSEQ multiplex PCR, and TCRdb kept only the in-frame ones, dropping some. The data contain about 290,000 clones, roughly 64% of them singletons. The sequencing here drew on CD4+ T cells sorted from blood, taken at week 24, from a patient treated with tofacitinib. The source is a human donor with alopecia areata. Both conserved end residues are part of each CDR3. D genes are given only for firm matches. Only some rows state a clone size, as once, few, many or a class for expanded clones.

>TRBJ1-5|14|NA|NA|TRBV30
TGTGCCTGGAGTTCAGGGAATAGCAATCAGCCCCAGCATTTT
CAWSSGNSNQPQHF
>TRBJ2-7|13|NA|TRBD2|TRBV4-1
TGCGCCAGCAGCCGTCTAGCGGTTGACGAGCAGTACTTC
CASSRLAVDEQYF
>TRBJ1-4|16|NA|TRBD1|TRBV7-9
TGTGCCAGCAGCACCCCGACAGGGGTTCCTAATGAAAAACTGTTTTTT
CASSTPTGVPNEKLFF
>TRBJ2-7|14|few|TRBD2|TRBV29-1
TGCAGCGTTGAAGCTAGCGGGGGCTCCCACGAGCAGTACTTC
CSVEASGGSHEQYF
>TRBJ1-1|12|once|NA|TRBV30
TGTGCCTGGAGTAGGGCAGTTACTGAAGCTTTCTTT
CAWSRAVTEAFF
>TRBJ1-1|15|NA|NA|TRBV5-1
TGCGCCAGCAGCTTCTCTGGCCCTTGGAACACTGAAGCTTTCTTT
CASSFSGPWNTEAFF
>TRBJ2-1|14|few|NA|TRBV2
TGTGCCAGCAGTGAATCGAGGACCGCCGGTGAGCAGTTCTTC
CASSESRTAGEQFF
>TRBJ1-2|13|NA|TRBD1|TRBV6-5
TGTGCCAGCAGTCAGGACAGGGGAGGCGGCTACACCTTC
CASSQDRGGGYTF
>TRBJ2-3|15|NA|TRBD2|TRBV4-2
TGTGCCAGCAGCCAAGAGGCCCTAGCGGGGAATACGCAGTATTTT
CASSQEALAGNTQYF
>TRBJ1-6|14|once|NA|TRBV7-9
TGTGCCAGCAGCTTATCCCAGGGGAATTCACCCCTCCACTTT
CASSLSQGNSPLHF
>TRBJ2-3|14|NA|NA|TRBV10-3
TGTGCCATCAGTGTACAGGGAGGATTGGATACGCAGTATTTT
CAISVQGGLDTQYF
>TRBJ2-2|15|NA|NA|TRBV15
TGTGCCACCAGCAAACAAGCTGGGGCCTACCGGGAGCTGTTTTTT
CATSKQAGAYRELFF
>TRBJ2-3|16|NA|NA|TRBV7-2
TGTGCCAGCAGCTTAAGGAGCGGAGGCACAGGAGATACGCAGTATTTT
CASSLRSGGTGDTQYF
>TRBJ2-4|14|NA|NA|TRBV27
TGTGCCAGCAGTTTGGGGGGCCTGGGGAACATTCAGTACTTC
CASSLGGLGNIQYF
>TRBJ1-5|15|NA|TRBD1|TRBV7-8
TGTGCCAGCAGCCCCCGGGACAGGGCCAATCAGCCCCAGCATTTT
CASSPRDRANQPQHF
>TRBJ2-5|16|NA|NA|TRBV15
TGTGCCACCAGCAGAGATCGGTTCTGGGGCGAAGAGACCCAGTACTTC
CATSRDRFWGEETQYF
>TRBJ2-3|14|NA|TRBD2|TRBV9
TGTGCCAGCAGCGGTCAGCGGGGGCGGGTTACGCAGTATTTT
CASSGQRGRVTQYF
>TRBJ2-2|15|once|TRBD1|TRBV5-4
TGTGCCAGCAGCTTGGGACAGGGGCCCACCGGGGAGCTGTTTTTT
CASSLGQGPTGELFF
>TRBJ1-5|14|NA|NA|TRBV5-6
TGTGCCAGCAGTCGAGACAGGAACAATCAACCCCAGCATTTT
CASSRDRNNQPQHF
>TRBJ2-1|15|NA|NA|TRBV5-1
TGCGCCAGCAGCCTCCTCGGGACAAGCTACAATGAGCAGTTCTTC
CASSLLGTSYNEQFF
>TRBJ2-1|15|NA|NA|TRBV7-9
TGTGCCAGCAGCTTAGGGAGAGGGCCCTACAATGAGCAGTTCTTC
CASSLGRGPYNEQFF
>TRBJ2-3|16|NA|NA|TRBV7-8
TGTGCCAGCAGCTTGGCCGGGCCTCCTCTCACAGATACGCAGTATTTT
CASSLAGPPLTDTQYF
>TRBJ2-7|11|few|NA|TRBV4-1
TGCGCCAGCAGCCAAGGGGACGAGCAGTACTTC
CASSQGDEQYF